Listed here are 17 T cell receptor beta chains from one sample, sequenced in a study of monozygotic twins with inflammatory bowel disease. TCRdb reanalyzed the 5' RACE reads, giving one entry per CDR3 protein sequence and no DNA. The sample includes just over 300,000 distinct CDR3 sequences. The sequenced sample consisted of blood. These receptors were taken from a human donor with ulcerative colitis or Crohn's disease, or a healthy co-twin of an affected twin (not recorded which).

The chain's CDR3 is CASSARITGGDVTQYF. The chain joins TRBV9 to TRBJ2-5; there is no DNA to check the TCRdb D call of TRBD1. The CDR3 extends over 16 amino acids. CDR1 SGDLS and CDR2 YYNGEE come from the germline V gene.

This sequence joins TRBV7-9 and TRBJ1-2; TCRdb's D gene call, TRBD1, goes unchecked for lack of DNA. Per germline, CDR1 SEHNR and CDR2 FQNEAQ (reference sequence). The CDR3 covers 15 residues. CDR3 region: CASRVSGHYNYGYTF.

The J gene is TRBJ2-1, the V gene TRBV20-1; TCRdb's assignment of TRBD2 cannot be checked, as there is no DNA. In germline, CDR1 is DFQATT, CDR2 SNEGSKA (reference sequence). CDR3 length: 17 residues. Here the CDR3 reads CSARSRLAGGPGNEQFF.

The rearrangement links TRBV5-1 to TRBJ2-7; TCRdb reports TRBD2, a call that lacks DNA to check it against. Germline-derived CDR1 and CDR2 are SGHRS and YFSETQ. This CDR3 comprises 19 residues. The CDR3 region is CASSSDPGTSGIGAYEQYF. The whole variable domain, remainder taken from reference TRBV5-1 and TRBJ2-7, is KAGVTQTPRYLIKTRGQQVTLSCSPISGHRSVSWYQQTPGQGLQFLFEYFSETQRNKGNFPGRFSGRQFSNSRSEMNVSTLELGDSALYLCASSSDPGTSGIGAYEQYFGPGTRLTVT.

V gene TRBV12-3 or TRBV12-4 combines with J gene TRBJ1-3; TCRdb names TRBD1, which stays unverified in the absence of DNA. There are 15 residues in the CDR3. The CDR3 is CASSPRGFSGNTIYF.

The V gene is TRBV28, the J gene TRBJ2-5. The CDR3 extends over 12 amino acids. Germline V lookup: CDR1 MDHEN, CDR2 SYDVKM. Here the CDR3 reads CASSLIRETQYF.

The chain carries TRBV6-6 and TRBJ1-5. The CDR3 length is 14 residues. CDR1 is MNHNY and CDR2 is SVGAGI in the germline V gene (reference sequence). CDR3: CASRTAYSNQPQHF.

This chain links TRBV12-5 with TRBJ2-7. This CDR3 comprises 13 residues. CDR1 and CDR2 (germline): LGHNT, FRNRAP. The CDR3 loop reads CASGLDTSYEQYF.

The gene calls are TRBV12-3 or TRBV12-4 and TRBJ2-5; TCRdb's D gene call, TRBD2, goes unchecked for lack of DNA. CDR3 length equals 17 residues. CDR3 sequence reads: CASSLSISASGGETQYF.

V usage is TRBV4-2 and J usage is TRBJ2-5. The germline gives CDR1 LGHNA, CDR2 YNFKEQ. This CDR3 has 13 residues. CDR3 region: CASSQDRMETQYF.

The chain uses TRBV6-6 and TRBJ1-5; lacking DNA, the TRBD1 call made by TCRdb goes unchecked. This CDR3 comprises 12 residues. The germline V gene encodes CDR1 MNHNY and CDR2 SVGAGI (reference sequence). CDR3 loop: CASTGVLGPQHF.

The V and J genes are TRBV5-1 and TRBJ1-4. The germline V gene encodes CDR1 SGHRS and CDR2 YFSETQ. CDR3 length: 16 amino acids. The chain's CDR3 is CASSPRGSSTNEKLFF.

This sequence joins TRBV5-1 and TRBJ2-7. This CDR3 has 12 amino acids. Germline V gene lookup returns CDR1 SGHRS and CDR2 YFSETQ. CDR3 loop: CASSLMGREQYF.

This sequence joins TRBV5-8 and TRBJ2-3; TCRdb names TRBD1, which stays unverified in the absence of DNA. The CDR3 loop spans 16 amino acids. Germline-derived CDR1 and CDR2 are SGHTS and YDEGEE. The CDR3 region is CASSSGGGFRTDTQYF.

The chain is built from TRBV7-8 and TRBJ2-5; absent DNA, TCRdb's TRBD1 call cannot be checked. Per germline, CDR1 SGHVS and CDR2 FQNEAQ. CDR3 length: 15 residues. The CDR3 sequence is CASTTPDLVDETQYF. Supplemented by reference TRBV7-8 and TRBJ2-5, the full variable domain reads GAGVSQSPRYKVAKRGQDVALRCDPISGHVSLFWYQQALGQGPEFLTYFQNEAQLDKSGLPSDRFFAERPEGSVSTLKIQRTQQEDSAVYLCASTTPDLVDETQYFGPGTRLLVL.

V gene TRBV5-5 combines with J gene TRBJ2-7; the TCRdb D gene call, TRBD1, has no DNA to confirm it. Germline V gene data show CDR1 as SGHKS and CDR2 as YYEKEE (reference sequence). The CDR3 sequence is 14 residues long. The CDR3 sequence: CASSLLGTEYEQYF.

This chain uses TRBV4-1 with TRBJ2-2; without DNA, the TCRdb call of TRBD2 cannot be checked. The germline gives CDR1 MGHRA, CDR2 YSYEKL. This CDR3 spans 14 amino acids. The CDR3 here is CASMTSLNTGELFF.